These 16 T cell receptor beta chains share one sample of origin, sequenced in a study of CD8+CD57+ T cells in acquired aplastic anemia. By flow cytometry, patients selected for sequencing had shown an expansion of CD8+CD57+ cells. The template used for profiling TCR beta VDJ and CDR3 was genomic DNA. Each CDR3 protein is one row after TCRdb ran MiXCR on the reads. Of 95,000 to 150,000 distinct CDR3 sequences in the sample, 58% were seen once. Sequencing was carried out using sorted CD4+, CD8+, or CD8+CD57+ T cells (not recorded which) from PBMCs. The receptor set was obtained from a human donor with aplastic anemia.

In this sample, this clonotype is medium-sized (0.01 to 0.1%). The chain links TRBV10-3 to TRBJ1-6, with D maybe TRBD1 (5 bases). This CDR3 is 14 amino acids long. Looked up from germline, CDR1 is ENHRY and CDR2 is SYGVKD. The V gene lost 10 bases and the J gene lost 9 bases, with 19 bases spanning the gap. The chain's CDR3 is CATGETTSPSPLHF. CDR3 nucleotides: TGTGCCACGGGGGAAACAACCTCTCCTTCACCCCTCCACTTT.

For the CDR3, the DNA is TGTGCCAGCAGGGGTAGCGGGGGGCACGGAGATACGCAGTATTTT. Protein: CASRGSGGHGDTQYF. J is TRBJ2-3 and V is TRBV11-2; 10 bases line up with TRBD2. The CDR3 contains 15 residues. Trimming removed 6 bases from V and 5 bases from J; junction bases left unmatched: 8. The germline CDR1 and CDR2 sequences are SGHAT and FQNNGV.

The chain uses TRBV10-3 and TRBJ1-6, with D uncertain. In germline, CDR1 is ENHRY, CDR2 SYGVKD. The length of the CDR3 is 13 residues. Trimming removed 7 bases at V and 2 bases at J, with 6 bases between. CDR3 coding DNA: TGTGCCATCAATACAGCCTATAATTCACCCCTCCACTTT. The encoded protein is CAINTAYNSPLHF.

This clonotype was observed at least ten times. This sequence joins TRBV7-9 and TRBJ1-1, with a tentative D call TRBD1 (6 bases). The length of the CDR3 is 12 residues. Deletions cut 0 bases from V and 11 bases from J, with 10 bases between. Germline V gene sequence: CDR1 SEHNR, CDR2 FQNEAQ (reference sequence). The CDR3 region has the DNA TGTGCCAGCAGCTTAGCCGGGACACTCGCTTTCTTT. It is translated as CASSLAGTLAFF.

This clonotype was seen only a few times. One base away lies a much larger clone, so this may be a sequencing read error. The V gene is TRBV7-2, the J gene TRBJ2-5; 7 bases match TRBD2. This CDR3 has 15 amino acids. The germline CDR1 and CDR2 sequences are SGHTA and FQGNSA. This chain's CDR3 is CASKSPSGLQETQCF. The DNA for the CDR3 is TGTGCCAGCAAAAGTCCTAGCGGACTTCAAGAGACCCAGTGCTTC.

A note on this clonotype: No DNA is shown, since the ends of the CDR3 on it are uncertain; the CDR3 is the one TCRdb lists. The chain uses TRBV12-3 or TRBV12-4 and TRBJ1-6; the table's D call TRBD1 went unverified against the DNA. Including both end residues, the CDR3 is 12 amino acids long. CDR3 in amino acids: CASSWGQGAWDF.

The V call is TRBV25-1, the J call TRBJ1-1, with D unclear. Trimming shortened V by 3 bases and J by 5 bases, and 19 bases separated the two germline ends. From germline, CDR1 is MGHDK and CDR2 SYGVNS. The CDR3 is 16 residues long. This chain's CDR3 is CASSDGRRGYETEAFF. As DNA, the CDR3 is TGTGCCAGCAGTGACGGTCGGAGAGGGTACGAAACTGAAGCTTTCTTT.

The chain combines TRBV29-1 with TRBJ2-5; D call uncertain. The CDR3 has 12 residues. CDR1 SQVTM and CDR2 ANQGSEA come from the germline V gene. The germline V and J ends were trimmed by 2 bases and 2 bases, with 6 bases remaining between them. The CDR3 protein is CSVEQRQETQYF. CDR3 bases: TGCAGCGTTGAACAGAGACAAGAGACCCAGTACTTC.

This clonotype was seen once. The chain employs TRBV27 and TRBJ1-5; D may be TRBD1 (6 bases). Trimming cost V 3 bases and J 5 bases, with 11 bases left between them. CDR3 length: 14 amino acids. In germline, CDR1 is MNHEY, CDR2 SMNVEV (reference sequence). CDR3 nucleotides: TGTGCCAGCAGTTTGGGATGGACAGATCAGCCCCAGCATTTT. The encoded protein is CASSLGWTDQPQHF.

This rearrangement joins TRBV20-1 to TRBJ2-1, with 10 nucleotides matching TRBD2. Trimming took 3 bases from V and 6 from J; bases not matched to a gene: 5. Germline CDR1 DFQATT, CDR2 SNEGSKA (reference sequence). CDR3 length: 14 amino acids. The CDR3 sequence: CSASRTSGANEQFF. Here the CDR3 DNA reads TGCAGTGCTAGTCGGACTAGCGGAGCCAATGAGCAGTTCTTC.

The J gene is TRBJ2-7, the V gene TRBV6-4, with 10 nucleotides matching TRBD1. CDR1 and CDR2 (germline): MRHNA, SNTAGT. The CDR3 loop spans 13 amino acids. Unmatched junction bases numbered 1, after V lost 4 bases and J lost 4 bases. CDR3 sequence: CASSVDRGYEQYF. CDR3 sequence (DNA): TGTGCCAGCAGTGTGGACAGGGGGTACGAGCAGTACTTC.

This chain links TRBV12-3 or TRBV12-4 with TRBJ2-2; D is ambiguous. The CDR3 length is 15 residues. The ends were cut back, 2 bases at V and 0 bases at J, with 7 bases in the middle. CDR3 nucleotides: TGTGCCAGCAGTTTATTAGCCTCGAACACCGGGGAGCTGTTTTTT. It is translated as CASSLLASNTGELFF.

The chain carries TRBV7-6 and TRBJ2-3, with 12 nucleotides matching TRBD2. Trimming cost V 1 base and J 4 bases; bases outside gene matches: 6. CDR1 and CDR2 (germline): SGHVS, FNYEAQ. This CDR3 is 17 amino acids long. In DNA, the CDR3 is TGTGCCAGCAGCTTAGGGTCTAGCGGGAGGGTAGCAGATACGCAGTATTTT. It is translated as CASSLGSSGRVADTQYF.

This clonotype turned up a few times. The V call is TRBV15, the J call TRBJ2-3; no clear D gene. The CDR3 spans 13 residues. The germline CDR1 and CDR2 sequences are LNHNV and YYDKDF (reference sequence). Deletions cut 8 bases from V and 3 bases from J, with 12 bases between. The CDR3, as DNA: TGTGCCACCGGATCCACGCGGACAGATACGCAGTATTTT. Residues: CATGSTRTDTQYF.

The J gene is TRBJ2-3, the V gene TRBV2; no definite D call. Looked up from germline, CDR1 is SNHLY and CDR2 is FYNNEI. The CDR3 extends over 16 amino acids. Trimming left V 0 bases short and J 2 bases short, with 12 bases between. CDR3 DNA sequence: TGTGCCAGCAGTGAAGCGTCCTCCTCCATCACAGATACGCAGTATTTT. Encoded protein: CASSEASSSITDTQYF.

V is TRBV15 and J is TRBJ2-5; TRBD1 agrees at 9 bases. The CDR3 length is 14 residues. Germline trimming cut 2 bases from V and 4 bases from J; bases unmatched to any gene: 2. Germline V lookup: CDR1 LNHNV, CDR2 YYDKDF (reference sequence). The CDR3 DNA reads TGTGCCACCAGCAGAAACAGGGGGCCAGAGACCCAGTACTTC. Protein sequence: CATSRNRGPETQYF. Looking up the rest from reference TRBV15 and TRBJ2-5 gives the full variable domain: DAMVIQNPRYQVTQFGKPVTLSCSQTLNHNVMYWYQQKSSQAPKLLFHYYDKDFNNEADTPDNFQSRRPNTSFCFLDIRSPGLGDTAMYLCATSRNRGPETQYFGPGTRLLVL.